The 7 T cell receptor beta chains reported below all come from one sample, sequenced in a study of shared clonotypes between healthy human individuals. Only in-frame clones appear in the TCRdb table, and some are missing; sequencing was by immunoSEQ multiplex PCR. The sample lists a few million clones; approximately 92% were seen once. Sequencing was carried out using naive CD4+ T cells sorted from blood. Subset here: CD45RA+ positively selected. These TCRs come from a man younger than 35 in good health.

This clone was observed a few times. The genes are TRBV19 and TRBJ1-1; TRBD1 aligns across 9 bases. The V and J ends lost 5 bases and 6 bases, in that order; junction bases with no gene match: 10. CDR3 length equals 15 residues. Per germline, CDR1 LNHDA and CDR2 SQIVND (reference sequence). The CDR3 bases are TGTGCCAGTAGTCCCGGGGACAGGGTAGGCGCTGAAGCTTTCTTT. Its protein product is CASSPGDRVGAEAFF.

As regards this clone: The same CDR3 is also encoded by other DNA sequences in this sample. The chain employs TRBV6-5 and TRBJ2-7; D ambiguous. CDR3 length equals 14 residues. Germline V lookup: CDR1 MNHEY, CDR2 SVGAGI. The germline V and J ends were trimmed by 0 bases and 2 bases, with 8 bases remaining between them. Here the CDR3 DNA reads TGTGCCAGCAGTTACTCGTCAGGTCCCTACGAGCAGTACTTC. Residues: CASSYSSGPYEQYF.

This clone was detected a few times. The V call is TRBV5-1, the J call TRBJ1-6, with D possibly being TRBD1 (6 bases). Per the germline V gene, CDR1 is SGHRS and CDR2 is YFSETQ. This CDR3 is built from 14 residues. V was clipped by 4 bases and J by 8 bases, with 13 bases between them. The CDR3 nucleotides read TGCGCCAGCAGCCTCGGACAGCAGTATTCACCCCTCCACTTT. Amino acids: CASSLGQQYSPLHF.

The chain links TRBV10-3 to TRBJ2-2; D unclear. V lost 4 bases and J lost 0, with 9 bases in between. The CDR3 has 15 residues. Germline V gives CDR1 ENHRY, CDR2 SYGVKD. CDR3 sequence (DNA): TGTGCCATCAGTGGGCCTAACTCGAACACCGGGGAGCTGTTTTTT. It specifies CAISGPNSNTGELFF.

This clone was seen just once. CDR3 nucleotide sequence: TGTGCCAGCAGACCCGGGACCTGGGGTGGCTACACCTTC. As protein: CASRPGTWGGYTF. The rearrangement uses TRBV6-6 and TRBJ1-2, with a weak D call TRBD1 (5 bases). Germline V CDR1 and CDR2: MNHNY, SVGAGI (reference sequence). This CDR3 is built from 13 residues. Trimming left V 6 bases short and J 7 bases short, with 15 bases between.

This rearrangement joins TRBV29-1 to TRBJ1-4, with TRBD1 matching 8 bases. The CDR3 has 15 residues. The V and J ends lost 5 bases and 2 bases, in that order; junction bases with no gene match: 7. Germline loops: CDR1 SQVTM, CDR2 ANQGSEA. CDR3 nucleotides: TGCAGCGTTCAGGGGGCGGAGGGCACTAATGAAAAACTGTTTTTT. This sequence encodes CSVQGAEGTNEKLFF.

In DNA form, the CDR3 reads TGTGCCATCAGTGGACAGGGGCCCGACTCCTACAATGAGCAGTTCTTC. Translating gives CAISGQGPDSYNEQFF. V is TRBV10-3 and J is TRBJ2-1; 8 bases line up with TRBD1. V was clipped by 4 bases and J by 0 bases; unmatched bases: 5. The CDR3 has 16 amino acids. Germline V gene sequence: CDR1 ENHRY, CDR2 SYGVKD.